The 8 T cell receptor beta chains presented below share a single source sample, sequenced in a study of blood T cell repertoires in COVID-19. Produced via immunoSEQ multiplex PCR; TCRdb's table is partial and in-frame only. The sample holds about 53,000 clones; about 86% are singletons and the top ten take 3.5% to 4.5%. The specimen sequenced was peripheral blood. These receptors all come from a man in his fifties or sixties with acute or convalescent COVID-19.

The genes are TRBV24-1 and TRBJ1-5; possibly TRBD1 for D (6 bases). This CDR3 is built from 14 residues. Germline V gives CDR1 KGHDR, CDR2 SFDVKD. Trimming stripped 5 bases from V and 4 bases from J, with 11 bases between. The CDR3 nucleotides are TGTGCCACCAGTGCTGGGGGCAAGAATCAGCCCCAGCATTTT. It translates to CATSAGGKNQPQHF.

The chain carries TRBV27 and TRBJ1-2, with 8 bases fitting TRBD1. Per the germline V gene, CDR1 is MNHEY and CDR2 is SMNVEV (reference sequence). CDR3 size: 15 residues. Trimming took 5 bases from V and 4 from J; bases not matched to a gene: 9. Here the CDR3 reads CASSPQDRVVYGYTF. The CDR3 DNA follows: TGTGCCAGCAGTCCACAGGACAGGGTTGTCTATGGCTACACCTTC.

The chain combines TRBV6-1 with TRBJ2-7, with D maybe TRBD2 (6 bases). Germline-derived CDR1 and CDR2 are MNHNS and SASEGT. This CDR3 spans 15 amino acids. Deletions cut 1 base from V and 2 bases from J, with 12 bases between. This CDR3 is CASSEVGGPTYEQYF. The CDR3 DNA sequence: TGTGCCAGCAGTGAAGTGGGGGGTCCTACCTACGAGCAGTACTTC.

The chain links TRBV6-1 to TRBJ1-5; the match to TRBD1 covers 10 bases. Germline CDR1 MNHNS, CDR2 SASEGT. The CDR3 length is 15 residues. Losses at the gene ends were 2 bases for V and 4 bases for J; bases not matched to a gene: 2. CDR3 sequence (DNA): TGTGCCAGCAGTGAACGGGACAGGGGTAATCAGCCCCAGCATTTT. It codes for CASSERDRGNQPQHF.

This chain joins TRBV4-2 and TRBJ1-2; D perhaps matches TRBD1 (5 bases). The CDR3 covers 16 residues. Between the trimmed V and J ends, which lost 0 bases and 6 bases, there was a span of 17 bases. In germline, CDR1 is LGHNA, CDR2 YNFKEQ. The CDR3 nucleotides are TGTGCCAGCAGCCAAGACGGGGGGGTAAGAGGTGATGGCTACACCTTC. Protein: CASSQDGGVRGDGYTF.

The rearrangement links TRBV11-2 to TRBJ2-5, with D tentatively TRBD1 (5 bases). Germline V gene sequence: CDR1 SGHAT, CDR2 FQNNGV. The length of the CDR3 is 12 residues. Trimming took off 8 bases at V and 5 bases at J, with 12 bases between the two ends. The CDR3 loop reads CASGHPGETQYF. In DNA form, the CDR3 reads TGTGCCAGCGGACACCCCGGGGAGACCCAGTACTTC.

The J gene is TRBJ1-2, the V gene TRBV18; 8 nucleotides match TRBD1. The length of the CDR3 is 14 residues. V was pared by 5 bases and J by 2 bases, with 4 bases of the junction left unmatched. Germline CDR1 is KGHSH and CDR2 is LQKENI. The CDR3 reads CASSGQGTNYGYTF. The CDR3 bases are TGTGCCAGCTCAGGACAGGGTACAAACTATGGCTACACCTTC.

V is TRBV5-1 and J is TRBJ2-7; 7 positions agree with TRBD1. Germline V CDR1 and CDR2: SGHRS, YFSETQ. This CDR3 spans 15 amino acids. V trimming: 2 bases; J trimming: 3 bases; junction bases outside the gene matches: 8. In DNA, the CDR3 is TGCGCCAGCAGCTTCCGGGACAGTGGAAACTACGAGCAGTACTTC. Translating it yields CASSFRDSGNYEQYF.